This entry describes one TCR beta chain. This sample is drawn from a study of blood T cell repertoires in COVID-19. Individuals drawn from around 24 US areas were roughly 18 to 100 years old. The CDR3 loop spans 15 amino acids. The germline V gene encodes CDR1 MNHEY and CDR2 SMNVEV (reference sequence). The J segment lost 3 bases and the V segment lost 5 bases, leaving 9 bases of the junction unmatched. The repertoire was sequenced with immunoSEQ multiplex PCR; TCRdb's copy has only in-frame clones and lacks some. This table has 450,000 or so clones, about 90% appearing once. The clonotype comes from a man aged 18 to 35 who had recovered from COVID-19. The rearrangement links TRBV27 to TRBJ2-7, with 8 bases lining up with TRBD2. The sample taken for sequencing was PBMCs or T cells enriched from blood (not recorded which). The CDR3 here is CASSTRGGNDYEQYF. For the CDR3, the DNA is TGTGCCAGCAGTACTCGGGGGGGAAATGACTACGAGCAGTACTTC.